This TCR beta chain was found in a study of blood T cell repertoires in COVID-19. Sequencing was performed with immunoSEQ multiplex PCR; in TCRdb, only in-frame clones are kept and a portion is missing. Of 40,000 or so clones in the sample, approximately 88% are singletons; the top ten hold approximately 0.37%. V was shortened by 5 bases and J by 1 base, with 18 bases between the two germline ends. The CDR3 sequence is 16 residues long. CDR1 and CDR2 (germline): SEHNR, FQNEAQ (reference sequence). Sequencing was done on a sample of peripheral blood. This chain links TRBV7-9 with TRBJ2-7; weak D call: TRBD1 (6 bases). This TCR was sampled from a human donor in a cohort sampled during active COVID-19. The CDR3 region is CASSPYRGQQSYEQYF. Here the CDR3 DNA reads TGTGCCAGCAGCCCTTATCGCGGACAGCAATCCTACGAGCAGTACTTC.